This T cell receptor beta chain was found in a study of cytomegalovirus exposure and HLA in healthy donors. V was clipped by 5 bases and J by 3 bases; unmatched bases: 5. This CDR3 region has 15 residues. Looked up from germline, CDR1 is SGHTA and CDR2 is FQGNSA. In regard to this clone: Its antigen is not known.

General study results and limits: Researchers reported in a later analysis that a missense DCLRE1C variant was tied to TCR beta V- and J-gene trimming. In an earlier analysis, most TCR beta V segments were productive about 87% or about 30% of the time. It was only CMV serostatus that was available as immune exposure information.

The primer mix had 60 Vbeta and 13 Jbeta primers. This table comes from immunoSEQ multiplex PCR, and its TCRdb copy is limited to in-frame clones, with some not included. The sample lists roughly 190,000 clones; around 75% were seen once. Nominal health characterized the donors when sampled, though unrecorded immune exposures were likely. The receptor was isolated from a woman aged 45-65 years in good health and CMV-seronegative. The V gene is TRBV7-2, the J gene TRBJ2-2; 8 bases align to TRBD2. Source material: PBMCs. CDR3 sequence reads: CASSPLAGHTGELFF. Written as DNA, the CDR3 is TGTGCCAGCAGCCCTCTAGCGGGCCACACCGGGGAGCTGTTTTTT.